This T cell receptor (beta chain) emerged from a study of T cell responses to AZD1222 COVID-19 vaccine. CDR1 SNHLY and CDR2 FYNNEI come from the germline V gene. This CDR3 region has 14 residues. V dropped 5 bases and J dropped 3; count of bases not matched to a gene: 4. Here immunoSEQ multiplex PCR was the method, and the copy in TCRdb shows in-frame clones only, minus some. This table holds about 120,000 clones, 90% found once. The source was peripheral blood, collected on day 0 of AZD1222 vaccination. The chain has TRBV2 and TRBJ1-1; TRBD1 aligns across 9 bases. This TCR was sampled from an adult in good health. CDR3 DNA sequence: TGTGCCAGCAGTCCGGACAGGGGTTACACTGAAGCTTTCTTT. Its translation: CASSPDRGYTEAFF.